What follows are 17 T cell receptor beta chains derived from one specimen sequenced in a study of blood T cell repertoires in COVID-19 (dated by TCRdb to 2020 to 2022). The method was the immunoSEQ multiplex PCR assay. This is the immuneACCESS table as TCRdb keeps it, with only in-frame sequences that have V and J called. A part of the clones is gone; compared with another copy, unresolved V genes explain less than half, and the rest is unexplained. This sample has about 150,000 clones in its table, and about 87% of those were observed once. The biggest ten clones account for approximately 2.5% of the sample. The specimen was peripheral blood. The receptors derive from a human donor with COVID-19, enrolled during active disease. The donor label of this sample is uncertain.

The gene calls are TRBV29-1 and TRBJ1-1, with 7 bases identical to TRBD1. CDR1 and CDR2 from the germline V gene are SQVTM and ANQGSEA. The CDR3 runs 12 residues. V was clipped by 7 bases and J by 1 base; unmatched bases: 3. The CDR3 DNA is TGCAGCGGATGGACAGGGAACACTGAAGCTTTCTTT. It is translated as CSGWTGNTEAFF.

The chain recombines TRBV25-1 with TRBJ2-1, with D uncertain. Germline CDR1 reads MGHDK; CDR2 reads SYGVNS. Trimming shortened V by 6 bases and J by 4 bases, and 16 bases separated the two germline ends. CDR3 size: 15 residues. CDR3: CASSRRQGWYNEQFF. CDR3 nucleotides: TGTGCCAGCAGCCGCCGACAAGGTTGGTACAATGAGCAGTTCTTC.

As to this clone: The sample carries other DNA sequences with the same CDR3. The chain is built from TRBV5-6 and TRBJ1-2; maybe TRBD1 (5 bases). Trimming shortened V by 0 bases and J by 4 bases, and 10 bases separated the two germline ends. Germline V gives CDR1 SGHDT, CDR2 YYEEEE. This CDR3 has 14 amino acids. DNA for the CDR3: TGTGCCAGCAGCTTGGATGACAGCCCCTATGGCTACACCTTC. This sequence encodes CASSLDDSPYGYTF.

CDR3 sequence reads: CASSSPQGLMGEKLFF. Written as DNA, the CDR3 is TGTGCCAGCAGCTCCCCTCAGGGTCTGATGGGTGAAAAACTGTTTTTT. V is TRBV7-9 and J is TRBJ1-4; possibly TRBD1 for D (5 bases). Germline lookup yields CDR1 SEHNR and CDR2 FQNEAQ (reference sequence). Trimming left V 4 bases short and J 7 bases short, with 19 bases between. There are 16 residues in the CDR3.

V gene TRBV6-5 combines with J gene TRBJ1-6; D ambiguous. The CDR3 spans 14 residues. The germline CDR1 and CDR2 sequences are MNHEY and SVGAGI. V dropped 6 bases and J dropped 8 bases, with 14 bases sitting between them. In nucleotides, the CDR3 is TGTGCCAGCAGACGATCAGGTTACGATTCACCCCTCCACTTT. This codes for CASRRSGYDSPLHF.

This chain connects TRBV11-2 to TRBJ2-7, with D perhaps matching TRBD2 (6 bases). This CDR3 is 15 amino acids long. The V gene's germline CDR1 is SGHAT and CDR2 FQNNGV. The germline V and J ends were trimmed by 3 bases and 0 bases, with 12 bases remaining between them. CDR3 nucleotides: TGTGCCAGCAGCTTCTCGGGGGTCCTCTCCTACGAGCAGTACTTC. Its protein product is CASSFSGVLSYEQYF.

This clone was observed once. V usage is TRBV4-1 and J usage is TRBJ1-5; unclear D gene. V was pared by 1 base and J by 11 bases, with 15 bases between. The germline CDR1 and CDR2 sequences are MGHRA and YSYEKL. CDR3 length: 14 residues. The CDR3, as DNA: TGCGCCAGCAGCCAAGTGCAGGTCTCCGGGGCCCAGCATTTT. It codes for CASSQVQVSGAQHF.

The chain employs TRBV9 and TRBJ2-7, with 12 bases aligning to TRBD2. Germline CDR1 reads SGDLS; CDR2 reads YYNGEE. Losses at the gene ends were 3 bases for V and 6 bases for J; bases not matched to a gene: 4. The CDR3 contains 14 residues. The CDR3 DNA is TGTGCCAGCAGCGGAGGGACTAGCGGGCTCGAGCAGTACTTC. This gives the protein CASSGGTSGLEQYF.

The rearrangement links TRBV11-3 to TRBJ2-1, with 12 bases fitting TRBD2. CDR3 length equals 15 residues. Germline assignment: CDR1 SGHNT and CDR2 YENEEA. The V gene end was trimmed by 0 bases and the J gene end by 7 bases; junction bases not matched to a gene: 1. DNA for the CDR3: TGTGCCAGCAGCTTAGAGGGACTAGCGGGTAATGAGCAGTTCTTC. This sequence encodes CASSLEGLAGNEQFF.

The chain carries TRBV10-1 and TRBJ2-6; TRBD1 matches 7 bases. The junction had 10 bases not matched to a gene; V was cut back by 6 bases and J by 2 bases. This CDR3 contains 17 residues. CDR1 and CDR2 (germline): WNHNN, SYGVQD (reference sequence). DNA of the CDR3: TGCGCCAGCAGCCTCGGGACAGAGGGCGCTGGGGCCAACGTCCTGACTTTC. Its protein product is CASSLGTEGAGANVLTF.

The chain is built from TRBV13 and TRBJ1-3, with TRBD1 as a possible D gene (6 bases). Germline V CDR1 and CDR2: PRHDT, FYEKMQ (reference sequence). The CDR3 contains 15 residues. V lost 6 bases to trimming and J lost 0 bases, with 12 bases between them. The CDR3 loop is CASRLTGNSGNTIYF. The CDR3 DNA reads as TGTGCCAGCAGACTTACAGGGAACTCTGGAAACACCATATATTTT. Full variable domain (outside the CDR3, taken from reference TRBV13 and TRBJ1-3): AAGVIQSPRHLIKEKRETATLKCYPIPRHDTVYWYQQGPGQDPQFLISFYEKMQSDKGSIPDRFSAQQFSDYHSELNMSSLELGDSALYFCASRLTGNSGNTIYFGEGSWLTVV.

This chain links TRBV5-5 with TRBJ1-3, with D unresolved. The CDR3 has 16 residues. The germline gives CDR1 SGHKS, CDR2 YYEKEE (reference sequence). The V gene lost 4 bases and the J gene lost 4 bases, with 18 bases spanning the gap. In DNA, the CDR3 is TGTGCCAGCAGCATCTCGACATTTACCTCGGGAAACACCATATATTTT. Amino acids: CASSISTFTSGNTIYF.

As regards this clone: The same CDR3 can be traced to other DNA sequences in this sample. The chain employs TRBV5-1 and TRBJ2-1, with TRBD2 identical over 11 bases. V shed 0 bases, J shed 3 bases, and the junction held 2 bases outside the gene matches. The CDR3 totals 16 residues. Germline V gene lookup returns CDR1 SGHRS and CDR2 YFSETQ. CDR3 region: CASSLGLAGGYNEQFF. CDR3 sequence (DNA): TGCGCCAGCAGCTTGGGGCTAGCGGGGGGCTACAATGAGCAGTTCTTC.

V usage is TRBV13 and J usage is TRBJ1-6; D perhaps matches TRBD1 (6 bases). V was shortened by 4 bases and J by 13 bases, with 20 bases between the two germline ends. The CDR3 consists of 15 residues. The germline CDR1 and CDR2 sequences are PRHDT and FYEKMQ (reference sequence). The CDR3 DNA is TGTGCCAGCAGCTCCGGTAAGGGGGAACGGGCTCCCCTCCACTTT. Translating it yields CASSSGKGERAPLHF.

The chain employs TRBV9 and TRBJ1-5; a possible D gene is TRBD1 (5 bases). Germline CDR1 reads SGDLS; CDR2 reads YYNGEE. This CDR3 comprises 14 residues. Trimming took 0 bases from V and 3 from J, leaving 7 bases between them. Here the CDR3 reads CASSVEGINQPQHF. In nucleotides, the CDR3 is TGTGCCAGCAGCGTAGAGGGGATCAATCAGCCCCAGCATTTT.

The chain recombines TRBV10-3 with TRBJ2-3; 9 nucleotides agree with TRBD1. The V gene's germline CDR1 is ENHRY and CDR2 SYGVKD. The CDR3 is 15 residues long. J gave up 5 bases and V 6 bases, and 9 bases lay outside the gene matches. The chain's CDR3 is CAISTQGALGDTQYF. CDR3 DNA sequence: TGTGCCATCAGCACACAGGGGGCGCTGGGAGATACGCAGTATTTT.

The chain links TRBV19 to TRBJ2-5; D is possibly TRBD2 (6 bases). CDR1 and CDR2 from the germline V gene are LNHDA and SQIVND (reference sequence). This CDR3 is 14 amino acids long. V lost 4 bases and J lost 5, with 14 bases in between. The CDR3 reads CASSKIQAGETQYF. CDR3 in DNA: TGTGCCAGTAGTAAGATCCAGGCGGGGGAGACCCAGTACTTC.